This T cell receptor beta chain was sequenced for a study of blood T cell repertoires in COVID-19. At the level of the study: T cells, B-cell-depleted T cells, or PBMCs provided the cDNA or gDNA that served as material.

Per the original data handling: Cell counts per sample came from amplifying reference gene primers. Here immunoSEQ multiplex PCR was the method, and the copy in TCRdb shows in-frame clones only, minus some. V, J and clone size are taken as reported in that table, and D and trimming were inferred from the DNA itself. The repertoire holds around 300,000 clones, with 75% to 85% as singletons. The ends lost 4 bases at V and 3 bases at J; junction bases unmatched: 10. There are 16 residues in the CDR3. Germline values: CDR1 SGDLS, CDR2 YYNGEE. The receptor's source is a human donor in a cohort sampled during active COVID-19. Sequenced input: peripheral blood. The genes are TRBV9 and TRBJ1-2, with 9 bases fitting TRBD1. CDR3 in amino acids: CASSLLSGQGYYGYTF. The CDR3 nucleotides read TGTGCCAGCAGCCTCCTTTCGGGACAGGGTTACTATGGCTACACCTTC.